This passage covers 29 T cell receptor beta chains from one sample sequenced in a study of blood T cell repertoires in COVID-19. The protocol was immunoSEQ multiplex PCR, while the TCRdb copy is restricted to in-frame clones and leaves out a portion. This table holds roughly 240,000 clones, 80% to 90% found once. The sequenced material came from peripheral blood. The receptors derive from a man aged 35 to 55 who had recovered from COVID-19.

The CDR3 sequence: CASSYREELGETQYF. The CDR3 DNA reads TGTGCCAGCAGTTACCGGGAGGAATTAGGGGAGACCCAGTACTTC. The chain couples TRBV6-2 or TRBV6-3 to TRBJ2-5, with 7 nucleotides matching TRBD2. V shed 2 bases and J 5 bases; nucleotides not matched to a gene: 8. The CDR3 spans 15 residues. Germline V gives CDR1 MNHEY, CDR2 SVGEGT.

The chain joins TRBV4-1 to TRBJ2-5, with 12 bases that match TRBD2. After removal of 2 bases from V and 2 bases from J, the junction contained 3 bases not matched to a gene. The CDR3 is 16 residues long. Germline V lookup: CDR1 MGHRA, CDR2 YSYEKL. The CDR3 DNA sequence: TGCGCCAGCAGCCAACGACTAGCGGGGGAGCAAGAGACCCAGTACTTC. It yields the protein CASSQRLAGEQETQYF.

This chain joins TRBV19 and TRBJ2-1, with 13 bases matching TRBD2. The CDR3 contains 16 residues. J gave up 8 bases and V 7 bases, and 11 bases lay outside the gene matches. Germline assignment: CDR1 LNHDA and CDR2 SQIVND (reference sequence). In nucleotides, the CDR3 is TGTGCCAGTATGGGTCGGGGGACTAGCGGGACCCATGAGCAGTTCTTC. This gives the protein CASMGRGTSGTHEQFF.

V is TRBV10-1 and J is TRBJ2-3, with 12 bases matching TRBD2. The CDR3 covers 16 residues. Germline CDR1 WNHNN, CDR2 SYGVQD (reference sequence). J gave up 5 bases and V 2 bases, and 5 bases lay outside the gene matches. This CDR3 is CASSEGTSGRIDTQYF. CDR3 nucleotide sequence: TGCGCCAGCAGTGAGGGCACTAGCGGGAGGATAGATACGCAGTATTTT.

This clone was counted a single time. J is TRBJ2-1 and V is TRBV7-2; perhaps TRBD2 as D (6 bases). Germline values: CDR1 SGHTA, CDR2 FQGNSA. This CDR3 has 15 amino acids. V was clipped by 5 bases and J by 1 base, with 12 bases between them. The CDR3 sequence: CASSVMAGSYNEQFF. CDR3 coding DNA: TGTGCCAGCAGCGTAATGGCGGGGTCCTACAATGAGCAGTTCTTC.

A few counts support this clone. The chain is built from TRBV12-2 and TRBJ1-1; TRBD1 is the table's D call, not checked against the DNA. TRBV12-2 is described as a pseudogene. This CDR3 spans 18 amino acids. The CDR3 coding sequence is TGTGCAAGTCGCTTAGGTGGCGACAGGCTACTTATGAACACTGAAGCTTTCTTT. It codes for CASRLGGDRLLMNTEAFF.

This rearrangement joins TRBV18 to TRBJ2-1, with 9 bases lining up with TRBD2. CDR3 length equals 15 residues. CDR1 and CDR2 from the germline V gene are KGHSH and LQKENI. After removal of 3 bases from V and 7 bases from J, the junction contained 7 bases not matched to a gene. As DNA, the CDR3 is TGTGCCAGCTCACCTTCTGCGGGGGGGCCGAATGAGCAGTTCTTC. This sequence encodes CASSPSAGGPNEQFF.

This rearrangement joins TRBV11-2 to TRBJ2-2; D gene uncertain. The ends were cut back, 1 base at V and 4 bases at J, with 7 bases in the middle. The CDR3 extends over 14 amino acids. Germline V gene data show CDR1 as SGHAT and CDR2 as FQNNGV. CDR3 amino acids: CASSLVTPTGELFF. The CDR3 nucleotides read TGTGCCAGCAGCTTAGTAACTCCCACCGGGGAGCTGTTTTTT.

This rearrangement joins TRBV5-3 to TRBJ2-7; D may be TRBD2 (5 bases). TRBV5-3 is an ORF, and what it does is uncertain. This CDR3 comprises 14 residues. Trimming took off 1 base at V and 0 bases at J, with 8 bases between the two ends. The DNA for the CDR3 is TGTGCCAGAAGCTTGTTAGGGAGCTCCTACGAGCAGTACTTC. It translates to CARSLLGSSYEQYF.

CDR3 nucleotide sequence: TGTGCCAGCAGCCGGGGACTAGCGGGACCTCGCGAGCAGTACTTC. Translation gives CASSRGLAGPREQYF. The chain links TRBV14 to TRBJ2-7, with TRBD2 matching over 13 bases. Germline V CDR1 and CDR2: SGHDN, FVKESK. With V trimmed by 4 bases and J by 6 bases, 6 bases remained unmatched. The length of the CDR3 is 15 residues.

The chain uses TRBV11-3 and TRBJ1-1; D not certain. Germline-derived CDR1 and CDR2 are SGHNT and YENEEA. This CDR3 has 12 amino acids. Trimming removed 6 bases from V and 6 bases from J, with 11 bases in between. The CDR3 here is CASSSTGAEAFF. The CDR3 bases are TGTGCCAGCAGTTCAACCGGGGCTGAAGCTTTCTTT.

V gene TRBV6-5 combines with J gene TRBJ1-2; TRBD1 might be the D (6 bases). CDR3 size: 14 residues. In germline, CDR1 is MNHEY, CDR2 SVGAGI. Trimming pared 7 bases from V and 4 bases from J, leaving 16 bases between. In DNA form, the CDR3 reads TGTGCCAGCACCACAGGGAATCGCGGCTATGGCTACACCTTC. Protein sequence: CASTTGNRGYGYTF.

The V and J genes are TRBV5-4 and TRBJ2-3; TRBD2 aligns across 9 bases. The CDR3 totals 15 residues. The V segment lost 3 bases and the J segment 2 bases; nucleotides outside the gene matches: 4. Germline-derived CDR1 and CDR2 are SGHNT and YYREEE (reference sequence). CDR3 nucleotide sequence: TGTGCCAGCAGCTACGCGGGAGGGGACACAGATACGCAGTATTTT. Residues: CASSYAGGDTDTQYF. Full variable domain (missing parts from reference TRBV5-4 and TRBJ2-3): ETGVTQSPTHLIKTRGQQVTLRCSSQSGHNTVSWYQQALGQGPQFIFQYYREEENGRGNFPPRFSGLQFPNYSSELNVNALELDDSALYLCASSYAGGDTDTQYFGPGTRLTVL.

This clone was seen a single time. The chain joins TRBV11-2 to TRBJ1-3; maybe TRBD1 (5 bases). The germline gives CDR1 SGHAT, CDR2 FQNNGV. Trimming took off 0 bases at V and 1 base at J, with 10 bases between the two ends. This CDR3 comprises 16 residues. CDR3 protein: CASSLDPGGSGNTIYF. Written as DNA, the CDR3 is TGTGCCAGCAGCTTAGATCCTGGGGGGTCTGGAAACACCATATATTTT.

J is TRBJ1-1 and V is TRBV4-3; 7 nucleotides align to TRBD1. The CDR3 sequence is 15 residues long. The V and J ends lost 0 bases and 10 bases, in that order; junction bases with no gene match: 11. CDR1 is LGHNA and CDR2 is YSLEER in the germline V gene. The CDR3 DNA sequence: TGCGCCAGCAGCCAAGATGGGGGCAGGGGGTTGAGAGCTTTCTTT. Amino acid sequence: CASSQDGGRGLRAFF.

This chain joins TRBV10-2 and TRBJ2-3, with 9 nucleotides matching TRBD1. V lost 2 bases, J lost 5 bases, and 11 bases stayed unmatched. The CDR3 consists of 17 residues. Germline-derived CDR1 and CDR2 are WSHSY and SAAADI. The chain's CDR3 is CASSEPNRGRWRDTQYF. In nucleotides, the CDR3 is TGCGCCAGCAGTGAGCCTAACAGGGGGCGGTGGAGAGATACGCAGTATTTT.

V usage is TRBV25-1 and J usage is TRBJ1-6; a possible D gene is TRBD1 (6 bases). The V end lost 8 bases, the J end lost 8 bases, and 16 bases lay between the germline ends. Germline loops: CDR1 MGHDK, CDR2 SYGVNS. The CDR3 contains 14 residues. The CDR3 sequence is CASGRGQGDSPLHF. CDR3 bases: TGTGCCAGCGGACGGGGACAAGGTGATTCACCCCTCCACTTT.

As to this clone: A read error may explain this, as a much larger clone is one base away. V usage is TRBV2 and J usage is TRBJ1-2, with 8 positions matching TRBD1. Unmatched junction bases numbered 1, after V lost 5 bases and J lost 2 bases. The CDR3 totals 13 residues. Per germline, CDR1 SNHLY and CDR2 FYNNEI. The DNA for the CDR3 is TGTGCCAGCAGTAGGGACAGGAACTATGGCTACACCTTC. Its protein is CASSRDRNYGYTF.

V gene TRBV19 combines with J gene TRBJ1-2; tentative D call: TRBD1 (5 bases). V shed 3 bases and J shed 2 bases, with 10 bases lying between them. Germline lookup yields CDR1 LNHDA and CDR2 SQIVND (reference sequence). This CDR3 is 14 amino acids long. The CDR3: CASSIIGANYGYTF. The DNA of the CDR3 is TGTGCCAGTAGTATTATAGGGGCGAACTATGGCTACACCTTC.

CDR3 protein: CASKVSGGYQETQYF. The CDR3 nucleotides are TGTGCCAGCAAAGTGAGCGGAGGGTACCAAGAGACCCAGTACTTC. V is TRBV6-5 and J is TRBJ2-5; D might be TRBD2 (6 bases). The ends were cut back, 7 bases at V and 0 bases at J, with 15 bases in the middle. The V gene's germline CDR1 is MNHEY and CDR2 SVGAGI. There are 15 residues in the CDR3.

The rearrangement joins TRBV4-1 to TRBJ1-1; 11 nucleotides line up with TRBD1. The germline CDR1 and CDR2 sequences are MGHRA and YSYEKL. V shed 3 bases, J shed 8 bases, and the junction held 8 bases outside the gene matches. This CDR3 spans 15 amino acids. CDR3 protein: CASSQRTGGSGEAFF. The DNA of the CDR3 is TGCGCCAGCAGCCAGAGGACAGGGGGCTCGGGCGAAGCTTTCTTT.

The chain couples TRBV2 to TRBJ2-7, with 7 bases fitting TRBD2. V shed 7 bases, J shed 5 bases, and the junction held 8 bases outside the gene matches. The CDR3 consists of 13 residues. CDR1 is SNHLY and CDR2 is FYNNEI in the germline V gene. The CDR3 region is CASTPGGVNEQYF. Written as DNA, the CDR3 is TGTGCCAGCACCCCTGGGGGGGTTAACGAGCAGTACTTC.

The V gene is TRBV27, the J gene TRBJ2-1; 13 bases agree with TRBD2. Trimming at V came to 8 bases and at J to 12 bases, leaving 7 bases not matched to a gene. This CDR3 spans 13 amino acids. CDR1 and CDR2 from the germline V gene are MNHEY and SMNVEV (reference sequence). The CDR3 region is CASGTSGGEVQFF. In DNA, the CDR3 is TGTGCCAGCGGAACTAGCGGGGGGGAAGTGCAGTTCTTC.

V and J are TRBV10-2 and TRBJ1-6, with 9 bases aligning to TRBD1. Germline V CDR1 and CDR2: WSHSY, SAAADI. V shed 5 bases and J 6 bases; nucleotides not matched to a gene: 2. The CDR3 covers 14 residues. The CDR3 bases are TGCGCCAGCAGTCACAGGGGGCGTAATTCACCCCTCCACTTT. Amino acids: CASSHRGRNSPLHF.

The V gene is TRBV30, the J gene TRBJ1-2; a weak D match, TRBD1 (6 bases). V was clipped by 2 bases and J by 4 bases, with 17 bases between them. CDR3 length: 15 amino acids. CDR1 is GTSNPN and CDR2 is SVGIG in the germline V gene (reference sequence). CDR3 in DNA: TGTGCCTGGAGTAGGGGGACCGGTCTCGCCTATGGCTACACCTTC. Translating it yields CAWSRGTGLAYGYTF.

The chain is built from TRBV5-4 and TRBJ2-3; the match to TRBD2 covers 8 bases. Germline CDR1 and CDR2: SGHNT and YYREEE (reference sequence). The CDR3 totals 16 residues. V was pared by 3 bases and J by 2 bases, with 8 bases of the junction left unmatched. This chain's CDR3 is CASSSPAGVTTDTQYF. CDR3 sequence (DNA): TGTGCCAGCAGCTCCCCAGCGGGAGTTACCACAGATACGCAGTATTTT.

The chain joins TRBV3-1 (or the pseudogene TRBV3-2) to TRBJ2-3; a possible D gene is TRBD1 (5 bases). The CDR3 spans 13 residues. V lost 7 bases to trimming and J lost 1 base, with 9 bases between them. The germline CDR1 and CDR2 sequences are LGHDT and YNNKEL (reference sequence). The CDR3, as DNA: TGTGCCAGCACAGGGTTTGGCACAGATACGCAGTATTTT. Translation gives CASTGFGTDTQYF.

V and J are TRBV18 and TRBJ2-3; D is ambiguous. Germline CDR1 and CDR2: KGHSH and LQKENI. CDR3 size: 15 residues. V lost 0 bases and J lost 2, with 9 bases in between. CDR3 DNA: TGTGCCAGCTCACCACCGTCACAAACCACAGATACGCAGTATTTT. Amino acid sequence: CASSPPSQTTDTQYF.

The chain is built from TRBV29-1 and TRBJ2-1; perhaps TRBD1 as D (6 bases). CDR3 length equals 15 residues. CDR1 and CDR2 (germline): SQVTM, ANQGSEA. The V gene lost 1 base and the J gene lost 2 bases, with 12 bases spanning the gap. The CDR3 region has the DNA TGCAGCGTTGAAGGGGCCAGGGGTCCCTACAATGAGCAGTTCTTC. Translated: CSVEGARGPYNEQFF.